What follows are 8 T cell receptor beta chains derived from one specimen sequenced in a study of blood T cell repertoires in COVID-19 (dated by TCRdb to the early 2020s). To prepare the library, the immunoSEQ multiplex PCR assay was applied. What TCRdb holds here is the immuneACCESS table cut down to in-frame rearrangements. Part of the clones is not present; checked against another copy, under half of the missing clones reflect an unresolved V gene, and the others are unexplained. Present in this sample are about 79,000 clones, approximately 90% of which were seen just once. Approximately 4.5% of the sample lies in the top ten. The material sequenced was peripheral blood. These TCRs come from a man between 50 and 59 years old with active COVID-19.

The V call is TRBV27, the J call TRBJ1-6; D gene unclear. Germline CDR1 is MNHEY and CDR2 is SMNVEV (reference sequence). V was clipped by 4 bases and J by 6 bases, with 10 bases between them. The CDR3 has 14 residues. Here the CDR3 reads CASSYSGTNSPLHF. The CDR3 DNA follows: TGTGCCAGCAGTTACAGCGGCACTAATTCACCCCTCCACTTT.

CDR3 protein: CASGQNYGYTF. The CDR3 DNA reads TGTGCCAGCGGCCAGAACTATGGCTACACCTTC. The chain carries TRBV6-5 and TRBJ1-2, with unresolved D. V shed 8 bases and J shed 2 bases, with 6 bases lying between them. Germline lookup yields CDR1 MNHEY and CDR2 SVGAGI. The CDR3 loop spans 11 amino acids.

The chain joins TRBV6-5 to TRBJ1-2; 7 bases align to TRBD1. The V and J ends lost 2 bases and 7 bases, in that order; junction bases with no gene match: 7. Looked up from germline, CDR1 is MNHEY and CDR2 is SVGAGI. The CDR3 spans 14 residues. The CDR3 nucleotides read TGTGCCAGCAGTTACAACAGGGGTAGTGGTGGCTACACCTTC. Encoded protein: CASSYNRGSGGYTF.

The chain uses TRBV5-6 and TRBJ2-2, with 12 bases aligning to TRBD1. Germline assignment: CDR1 SGHDT and CDR2 YYEEEE. With V trimmed by 4 bases and J by 7 bases, 8 bases remained unmatched. This CDR3 comprises 16 residues. The CDR3 loop is CASSQRGQGAGGELFF. In DNA form, the CDR3 reads TGTGCCAGCAGCCAAAGGGGACAGGGGGCCGGCGGGGAGCTGTTTTTT.

This clone was seen a few times. Other DNA sequences in this sample translate to the same CDR3. The chain carries TRBV28 and TRBJ1-5; D is uncertain. The CDR3 spans 15 residues. V was trimmed by 5 bases and J by 4 bases, leaving 15 bases between them. CDR1 and CDR2 from the germline V gene are MDHEN and SYDVKM. The chain's CDR3 is CASSLTSGRNQPQHF. CDR3 in DNA: TGTGCCAGCAGTCTAACCTCGGGGAGGAATCAGCCCCAGCATTTT.

This chain connects TRBV9 to TRBJ2-7, with 7 bases lining up with TRBD1. This CDR3 is built from 15 residues. Germline V lookup: CDR1 SGDLS, CDR2 YYNGEE. Germline trimming cut 4 bases from V and 0 bases from J; bases unmatched to any gene: 7. The CDR3 nucleotides are TGTGCCAGCAGCCGAACCGGGACAGACTCCTACGAGCAGTACTTC. Translating it yields CASSRTGTDSYEQYF.

V is TRBV27 and J is TRBJ1-1; D call uncertain. Per germline, CDR1 MNHEY and CDR2 SMNVEV (reference sequence). Trimming removed 4 bases from V and 4 bases from J, with 10 bases in between. The length of the CDR3 is 13 residues. The CDR3 protein is CASSSLPGTEAFF. Written as DNA, the CDR3 is TGTGCCAGCAGTTCCCTCCCGGGCACTGAAGCTTTCTTT.

V usage is TRBV5-6 and J usage is TRBJ2-7; perhaps TRBD2 as D (5 bases). The germline V gene encodes CDR1 SGHDT and CDR2 YYEEEE. The V and J ends lost 4 bases and 2 bases respectively, with 7 bases between them. This CDR3 spans 12 amino acids. CDR3 sequence: CASSTGAYEQYF. The CDR3 nucleotides are TGTGCCAGCAGCACCGGGGCCTACGAGCAGTACTTC.